Below are 26 T cell receptor beta chains sequenced from a single sample in a study of identical twins. TCRdb reprocessed the 5' RACE reads with MiXCR, giving one entry per CDR3 protein. This table holds 460,000 or so distinct CDR3 sequences, 14% found once. In addition, the sample was reused for a study of yellow fever vaccine responses in identical twins.

Material for sequencing was CD4+ T cells sorted from blood. The receptors originated from a woman aged 18-30 years in good health.

In this sample, this clonotype turned up a few times. This sequence joins TRBV7-2 and TRBJ2-2; possible D gene TRBD1, 6 bases. Trimming removed 1 base from V and 2 bases from J, with 14 bases in between. The CDR3 runs 17 residues. The germline V gene has CDR1 SGHTA and CDR2 FQGNSA. Written as DNA, the CDR3 is TGTGCCAGCAGCTTAGTAATAGGGACACCTAACACCGGGGAGCTGTTTTTT. Translated: CASSLVIGTPNTGELFF.

The chain employs TRBV9 and TRBJ2-1, with D possibly being TRBD2 (6 bases). This CDR3 is built from 17 residues. V was pared by 0 bases and J by 4 bases, with 17 bases between. Germline assignment: CDR1 SGDLS and CDR2 YYNGEE. The chain's CDR3 is CASSVEVGAGGYNEQFF. DNA of the CDR3: TGTGCCAGCAGCGTAGAGGTGGGAGCGGGCGGTTACAATGAGCAGTTCTTC.

This clonotype was seen once. The CDR3 DNA reads TGTGCCAGCAGTGCCAGGGGATTCGGCAAAAACATTCAGTACTTC. It encodes CASSARGFGKNIQYF. The V gene is TRBV6-1, the J gene TRBJ2-4, with D possibly being TRBD1 (6 bases). The length of the CDR3 is 15 residues. Germline lookup yields CDR1 MNHNS and CDR2 SASEGT. Trimming took off 4 bases at V and 3 bases at J, with 13 bases between the two ends.

The chain uses TRBV7-9 and TRBJ1-1, with D unresolved. The V end lost 4 bases, the J end lost 5 bases, and 17 bases lay between the germline ends. Germline V lookup: CDR1 SEHNR, CDR2 FQNEAQ (reference sequence). The CDR3 contains 15 residues. The CDR3 sequence is CASSYPSAGWTEAFF. CDR3 DNA: TGTGCCAGCAGCTACCCCTCGGCAGGATGGACTGAAGCTTTCTTT. Full variable domain (rest looked up from reference TRBV7-9 and TRBJ1-1): DTGVSQNPRHKITKRGQNVTFRCDPISEHNRLYWYRQTLGQGPEFLTYFQNEAQLEKSRLLSDRFSAERPKGSFSTLEIQRTEQGDSAMYLCASSYPSAGWTEAFFGQGTRLTVV.

The rearrangement joins TRBV9 to TRBJ2-2; 10 nucleotides match TRBD2. Germline V gene lookup returns CDR1 SGDLS and CDR2 YYNGEE. The CDR3 spans 16 residues. Losses at the gene ends were 5 bases for V and 2 bases for J; bases not matched to a gene: 6. The CDR3 DNA is TGTGCCAGCAGGGATCAGCGGGAGGGCAACACCGGGGAGCTGTTTTTT. Translating gives CASRDQREGNTGELFF.

The chain carries TRBV12-3 or TRBV12-4 and TRBJ1-5; TRBD1 agrees at 7 bases. The V and J ends lost 6 bases and 8 bases, in that order; junction bases with no gene match: 10. The length of the CDR3 is 14 residues. The DNA of the CDR3 is TGTGCCAGCAGCCTTGAGACAGGGAGAGAGCCCCAGCATTTT. This gives the protein CASSLETGREPQHF.

This rearrangement joins TRBV19 to TRBJ2-3, with 9 nucleotides matching TRBD2. CDR3 size: 18 residues. CDR1 is LNHDA, CDR2 SQIVND, per germline (reference sequence). J was trimmed by 0 bases and V by 3 bases; bases with no gene match: 10. CDR3: CASSMAPLAGASTDTQYF. CDR3 DNA: TGTGCCAGTAGTATGGCCCCATTAGCGGGGGCTAGCACAGATACGCAGTATTTT. The variable domain in full, with the rest retrieved from reference TRBV19 and TRBJ2-3, is DGGITQSPKYLFRKEGQNVTLSCEQNLNHDAMYWYRQDPGQGLRLIYYSQIVNDFQKGDIAEGYSVSREKKESFPLTVTSAQKNPTAFYLCASSMAPLAGASTDTQYFGPGTRLTVL.

V and J are TRBV3-1 and TRBJ2-7; 7 bases agree with TRBD2. Germline lookup yields CDR1 LGHDT and CDR2 YNNKEL (reference sequence). Losses at the gene ends were 4 bases for V and 4 bases for J; bases not matched to a gene: 16. The CDR3 is 17 amino acids. The CDR3 loop is CASSLLPKWASGYEQYF. The CDR3 nucleotides are TGTGCCAGCAGCCTGCTCCCGAAATGGGCTAGCGGTTACGAGCAGTACTTC.

The chain joins TRBV30 to TRBJ2-1; 8 nucleotides match TRBD1. The junction had 6 bases not matched to a gene; V was cut back by 4 bases and J by 4 bases. The CDR3 has 14 residues. Germline CDR1 reads GTSNPN; CDR2 reads SVGIG (reference sequence). In DNA form, the CDR3 reads TGTGCCTGGACTGCAGGGGGCTCGTACAATGAGCAGTTCTTC. This encodes CAWTAGGSYNEQFF.

This clonotype came up a few times. V usage is TRBV18 and J usage is TRBJ2-1; D is possibly TRBD2 (6 bases). With 3 bases removed from V and 2 bases from J, the gap between germline ends came to 14 bases. Germline loops: CDR1 KGHSH, CDR2 LQKENI. CDR3 length: 16 residues. The CDR3 sequence is CASSPSEGLTYNEQFF. Written as DNA, the CDR3 is TGTGCCAGCTCACCTTCCGAGGGACTTACCTACAATGAGCAGTTCTTC.

V is TRBV30 and J is TRBJ1-1, with D unresolved. Trimming took 1 base from V and 14 from J, leaving 17 bases between them. Germline loops: CDR1 GTSNPN, CDR2 SVGIG (reference sequence). The length of the CDR3 is 12 residues. The CDR3 DNA sequence: TGTGCCTGGAGTGCGCAGTTTACCGACACCTTCTTT. Protein sequence: CAWSAQFTDTFF.

This clonotype was observed a handful of times. The rearrangement uses TRBV3-1 and TRBJ1-1; D unclear. Trimming stripped 8 bases from V and 5 bases from J, with 9 bases between. This CDR3 spans 11 amino acids. Germline V lookup: CDR1 LGHDT, CDR2 YNNKEL (reference sequence). The CDR3 loop reads CASGRTTEAFF. The CDR3 bases are TGTGCCAGCGGAAGGACGACTGAAGCTTTCTTT. Full variable domain (outside the CDR3, taken from reference TRBV3-1 and TRBJ1-1): DTAVSQTPKYLVTQMGNDKSIKCEQNLGHDTMYWYKQDSKKFLKIMFSYNNKELIINETVPNRFSPKSPDKAHLNLHINSLELGDSAVYFCASGRTTEAFFGQGTRLTVV.

This clonotype was seen a handful of times. The rearrangement uses TRBV20-1 and TRBJ1-5; 8 bases line up with TRBD1. With 6 bases clipped from V and 0 bases from J, the junction kept 16 bases outside the gene matches. The length of the CDR3 is 18 residues. CDR1 DFQATT and CDR2 SNEGSKA come from the germline V gene (reference sequence). Written as DNA, the CDR3 is TGCAGTGCCATCAACTCCGGGACAGGCGCTTATAGCAATCAGCCCCAGCATTTT. Its protein product is CSAINSGTGAYSNQPQHF.

This clonotype has only a few counts. This rearrangement joins TRBV5-1 to TRBJ2-2; no reliable D call. The CDR3 has 13 residues. V shed 4 bases and J shed 7 bases, with 11 bases lying between them. Germline values: CDR1 SGHRS, CDR2 YFSETQ. Here the CDR3 reads CASSKEQVGELFF. In DNA, the CDR3 is TGCGCCAGCAGCAAGGAGCAGGTCGGGGAGCTGTTTTTT.

Many counts were recorded for this clonotype. This rearrangement joins TRBV6-5 to TRBJ2-3; D is ambiguous. Trimming took off 0 bases at V and 0 bases at J, with 13 bases between the two ends. The CDR3 has 17 amino acids. Looked up from germline, CDR1 is MNHEY and CDR2 is SVGAGI. In DNA, the CDR3 is TGTGCCAGCAGTTACTCAACCCTCCCGGTGAGCACAGATACGCAGTATTTT. It is translated as CASSYSTLPVSTDTQYF.

This clonotype was observed a handful of times. The V and J genes are TRBV6-1 and TRBJ2-1, with TRBD1 matching 7 bases. CDR3 size: 17 residues. The germline V gene encodes CDR1 MNHNS and CDR2 SASEGT. V was clipped by 6 bases and J by 0 bases; unmatched bases: 11. In DNA, the CDR3 is TGTGCCAGCAGACGGACAGGCCACCAGAGCTCCTACAATGAGCAGTTCTTC. Protein product: CASRRTGHQSSYNEQFF.

This clonotype has at least ten counts. CDR3 in DNA: TGTGCCAGCAGTTCCGGGACTAGCGGGATTTATGAGCAGTTCTTC. Translating gives CASSSGTSGIYEQFF. V is TRBV28 and J is TRBJ2-1, with TRBD2 identical over 13 bases. The V gene's germline CDR1 is MDHEN and CDR2 SYDVKM. V trimming: 4 bases; J trimming: 8 bases; junction bases outside the gene matches: 5. There are 15 residues in the CDR3.

CDR3 loop: CASSIQGREPYEQYF. The CDR3 DNA reads as TGTGCCAGCAGCATACAGGGCAGGGAACCCTACGAGCAGTACTTC. This chain links TRBV7-9 with TRBJ2-7; the D gene is possibly TRBD1 (6 bases). Trimming took off 5 bases at V and 2 bases at J, with 16 bases between the two ends. The V gene's germline CDR1 is SEHNR and CDR2 FQNEAQ (reference sequence). The CDR3 consists of 15 residues.

This chain uses TRBV5-4 with TRBJ2-2; 9 nucleotides line up with TRBD2. CDR1 is SGHNT and CDR2 is YYREEE in the germline V gene (reference sequence). V trimming: 7 bases; J trimming: 6 bases; junction bases outside the gene matches: 19. The CDR3 sequence is 18 residues long. The CDR3 loop reads CASSSGASAGGFPGELFF. The CDR3 DNA sequence: TGTGCCAGCTCCAGCGGAGCCTCAGCGGGAGGATTCCCCGGGGAGCTGTTTTTT.

The chain joins TRBV12-3 or TRBV12-4 to TRBJ2-3; a possible D gene is TRBD1 (6 bases). The CDR3 covers 14 residues. The V and J ends lost 3 bases and 2 bases respectively, with 9 bases between them. The CDR3 is CASSLDRHTDTQYF. The CDR3 DNA sequence: TGTGCCAGCAGTTTGGACAGACACACAGATACGCAGTATTTT.

This clonotype was observed a single time. The genes are TRBV6-2 or TRBV6-3 and TRBJ2-5, with D hard to call. CDR3 size: 16 residues. From germline, CDR1 is MNHEY and CDR2 SVGEGT. Trimming cost V 6 bases and J 1 base, with 18 bases left between them. The CDR3 reads CASSLRVATIQETQYF. CDR3 nucleotide sequence: TGTGCCAGCAGCCTCCGAGTAGCCACCATCCAAGAGACCCAGTACTTC.

This clonotype occurred many times. The CDR3 sequence is CASSPTSGKTDTQYF. The CDR3 DNA reads as TGTGCCAGCAGCCCCACTAGCGGGAAAACAGATACGCAGTATTTT. The chain is built from TRBV4-2 and TRBJ2-3; 10 bases map to TRBD2. V dropped 4 bases and J dropped 3; count of bases not matched to a gene: 4. Germline CDR1 is LGHNA and CDR2 is YNFKEQ. The CDR3 runs 15 residues.

This clonotype was counted many times. V gene TRBV7-2 combines with J gene TRBJ2-1, with D hard to call. Germline V lookup: CDR1 SGHTA, CDR2 FQGNSA. V gave up 6 bases and J gave up 7 bases, with 10 bases separating them. The CDR3 length is 12 residues. CDR3 protein: CASREGPNEQFF. In DNA, the CDR3 is TGTGCCAGCAGGGAAGGACCTAATGAGCAGTTCTTC.

This clonotype was seen a few times. The chain couples TRBV7-2 to TRBJ2-5; D possibly matches TRBD1 or TRBD2 (5 bases each). This CDR3 is 14 amino acids long. V lost 4 bases and J lost 4, with 13 bases in between. The germline V gene has CDR1 SGHTA and CDR2 FQGNSA. The CDR3 DNA follows: TGTGCCAGCAGCTCGGTGGGGGTAGGAGAGACCCAGTACTTC. Amino acid sequence: CASSSVGVGETQYF.

This sequence joins TRBV7-2 and TRBJ2-7, with D possibly called TRBD1 or TRBD2 (5 bases each). V lost 1 base to trimming and J lost 6 bases, with 10 bases between them. This CDR3 is 13 amino acids long. Germline CDR1 SGHTA, CDR2 FQGNSA. The CDR3 DNA is TGTGCCAGCAGCTTAGTCGGGACCCTCGAGCAGTACTTC. It translates to CASSLVGTLEQYF.

V usage is TRBV7-2 and J usage is TRBJ2-1; the D is unclear. The germline V gene has CDR1 SGHTA and CDR2 FQGNSA. Trimming took 4 bases from V and 0 from J, leaving 10 bases between them. The CDR3 has 15 residues. CDR3 nucleotides: TGTGCCAGCAGCTCTTTTTATAGCTCCTACAATGAGCAGTTCTTC. Encoded protein: CASSSFYSSYNEQFF.